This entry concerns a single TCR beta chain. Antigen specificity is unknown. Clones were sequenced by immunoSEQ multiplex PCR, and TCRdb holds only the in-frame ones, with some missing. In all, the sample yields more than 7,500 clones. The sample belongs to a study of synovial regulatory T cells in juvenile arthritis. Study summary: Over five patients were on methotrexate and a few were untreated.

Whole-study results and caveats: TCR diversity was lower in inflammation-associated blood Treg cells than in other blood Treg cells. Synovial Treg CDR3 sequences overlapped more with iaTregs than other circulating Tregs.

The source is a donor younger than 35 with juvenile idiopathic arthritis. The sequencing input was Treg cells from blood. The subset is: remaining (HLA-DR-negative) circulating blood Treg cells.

This CDR3 is CASSPDARSNQPQHF. The V call is TRBV19, the J call TRBJ1-5. This CDR3 spans 15 amino acids. No DNA was logged. In germline, CDR1 is LNHDA, CDR2 SQIVND (reference sequence).